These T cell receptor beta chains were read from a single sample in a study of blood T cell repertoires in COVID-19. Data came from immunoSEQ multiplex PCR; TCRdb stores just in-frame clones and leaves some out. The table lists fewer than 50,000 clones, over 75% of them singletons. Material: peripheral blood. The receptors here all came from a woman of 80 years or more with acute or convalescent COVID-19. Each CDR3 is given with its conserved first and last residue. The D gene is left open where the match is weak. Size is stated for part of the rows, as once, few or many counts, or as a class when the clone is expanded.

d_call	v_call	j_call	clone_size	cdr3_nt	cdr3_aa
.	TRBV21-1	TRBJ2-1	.	TGTGCCAGCAGCATACTAGCGGAACCTTACAATGAGCAGTTCTTC	CASSILAEPYNEQFF
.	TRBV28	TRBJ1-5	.	TGTGCCAGCATAAGACAGACATATAGCAATCAGCCCCAGCATTTT	CASIRQTYSNQPQHF
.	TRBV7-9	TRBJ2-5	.	TGTGCCAGCAGCTTAGGAGGATGGCAAGAGACCCAGTACTTC	CASSLGGWQETQYF
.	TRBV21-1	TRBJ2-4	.	TGTGCCAGCGCCCCGGGTGCCCTAGCCAAAAACATTCAGTACTTC	CASAPGALAKNIQYF
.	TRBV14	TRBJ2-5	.	TGTGCCAGCAGCCTGGGACTTCGGCAACAAGAGACCCAGTACTTC	CASSLGLRQQETQYF
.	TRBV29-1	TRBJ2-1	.	TGCAGCGCCGGGGGTGGTAGGTCCTACAATGAGCAGTTCTTC	CSAGGGRSYNEQFF
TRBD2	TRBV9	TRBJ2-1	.	TGTGCCAGCAGCGCCTTAGTAGCGGGAGGTCACAATGAGCAGTTCTTC	CASSALVAGGHNEQFF
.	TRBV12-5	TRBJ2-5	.	TGTGCTAGTGGTTCCCCACAAGAGACCCAGTACTTC	CASGSPQETQYF
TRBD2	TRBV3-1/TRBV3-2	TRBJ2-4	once	TGTGCCAGCAGCCGTAGCGGGGCTACCTGGAACATTCAGTACTTC	CASSRSGATWNIQYF
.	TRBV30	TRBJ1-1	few	TGTGCCTGGAGTGTAGTGTCCTTGGACACGAAAGGGACTGAAGCTTTCTTT	CAWSVVSLDTKGTEAFF
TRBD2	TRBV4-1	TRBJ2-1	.	TGCGCCAGCAGCCAAGATGGGACTAGCGGGAGTTACAATGAGCAGTTCTTC	CASSQDGTSGSYNEQFF
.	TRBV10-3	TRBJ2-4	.	TGTGCCACGACAAGAGAAATGATGCACATTCAGTACTTC	CATTREMMHIQYF
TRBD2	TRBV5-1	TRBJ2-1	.	TGCGCCAGCAGTGTGGGGGGACTAGCGGGAGGAGTAGCCCACAATGAGCAGTTCTTC	CASSVGGLAGGVAHNEQFF
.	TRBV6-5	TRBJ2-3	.	TGTGCCAGCAGTTACATCGGGGGCACAGATACGCAGTATTTT	CASSYIGGTDTQYF
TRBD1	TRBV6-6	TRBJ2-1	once	TGTGCCAGCAGACTCCGGGACAGGCAGTTCTTC	CASRLRDRQFF
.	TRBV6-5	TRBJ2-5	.	TGTGCCAGCAGGGAGGGCCTCAGGGAGACCCAGTACTTC	CASREGLRETQYF
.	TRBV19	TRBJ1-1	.	TGTGCCAGTAGTGAGGGGAGGGGGATGAACACTGAAGCTTTCTTT	CASSEGRGMNTEAFF
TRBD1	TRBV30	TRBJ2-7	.	TGTGCCTGGAGTGTACAGGGGCCCTACGAGCAGTACTTC	CAWSVQGPYEQYF
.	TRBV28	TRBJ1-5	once	TGTGCCAGCAGTTTGGGGGGGTTGGTCTACAATCAGCCCCAGCATTTT	CASSLGGLVYNQPQHF
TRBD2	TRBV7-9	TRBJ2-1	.	TGTGCCAGCAGCTTACTCGTCAAGCTAGCGGCAACCTATGAGCAGTTCTTC	CASSLLVKLAATYEQFF
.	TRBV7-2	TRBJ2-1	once	TGTGCCAGCAGCTTATATTCCGATGAGCAGTTCTTC	CASSLYSDEQFF
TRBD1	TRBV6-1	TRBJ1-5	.	TGTGCCAGCAGTGAACAGGGGGCCAGCCAGCCCCAGCATTTT	CASSEQGASQPQHF
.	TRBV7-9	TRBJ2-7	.	TGTGCCAGCAGCTGGGAGTCGGTCTCCTACGAGCAGTACTTC	CASSWESVSYEQYF
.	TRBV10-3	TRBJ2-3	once	TGTGCCACCGAGAGACTTGATACGCAGTATTTT	CATERLDTQYF
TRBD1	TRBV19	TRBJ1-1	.	TGTGCCAGTAGCCCACAGGGGGTGGGGAGGACTGAAGCTTTCTTT	CASSPQGVGRTEAFF
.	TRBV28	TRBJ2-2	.	TGTGCCAGCAGCTCCGACAGGAGGAACACCGGGGAGCTGTTTTTT	CASSSDRRNTGELFF
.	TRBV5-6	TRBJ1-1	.	TGTGCCAGCAGCTTCACAGGACTGAACACTGAAGCTTTCTTT	CASSFTGLNTEAFF
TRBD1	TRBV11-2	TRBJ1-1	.	TGTGCCAGCAGCAGGACCAGGGGGCTCACTGAAGCTTTCTTT	CASSRTRGLTEAFF
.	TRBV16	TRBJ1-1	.	TGTGCCAGCAGCCTCCAAGGGGAGGGAACTGAAGCTTTCTTT	CASSLQGEGTEAFF
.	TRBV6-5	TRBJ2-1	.	TGTGCCAGCAGTTACTTGCTTAACGGGGAGCAGTTCTTC	CASSYLLNGEQFF
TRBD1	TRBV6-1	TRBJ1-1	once	TGTGCCAGCAGTGAACAGGGGGTGACTGAAGCTTTCTTT	CASSEQGVTEAFF
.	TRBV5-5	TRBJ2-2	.	TGTGCCAGCAGCTTGTTAGTCTCGGGTTACGGGGAGCTGTTTTTT	CASSLLVSGYGELFF
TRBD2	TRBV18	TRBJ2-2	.	TGTGCCAGCTCACGGGCGGGGGGACTGACGAACACCGGGGAGCTGTTTTTT	CASSRAGGLTNTGELFF
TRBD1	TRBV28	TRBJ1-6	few	TGTGCCAGCAGTTTTACCGGGACAGATAATTCACCCCTCCACTTT	CASSFTGTDNSPLHF
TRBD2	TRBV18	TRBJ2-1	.	TGTGCCAGCTCACCGGGACTAGGGAACAATGAGCAGTTCTTC	CASSPGLGNNEQFF
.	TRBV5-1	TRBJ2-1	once	TGCGCCAGCAGCTTGGGCTATCGCAGGGACTATGAGCAGTTCTTC	CASSLGYRRDYEQFF
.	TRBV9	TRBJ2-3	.	TGTGCCAGCAGCGTAGGCAGCCTAGGCGTGACGAATACGCAGTATTTT	CASSVGSLGVTNTQYF
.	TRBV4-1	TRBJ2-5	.	TGCGCCAGCAGCCCCCGACAGTTCCAAGAGACCCAGTACTTC	CASSPRQFQETQYF
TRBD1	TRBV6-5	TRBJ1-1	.	TGTGCCAGCAGTTTCCTACAGGGGTTCGGAGGAGAAGCTTTCTTT	CASSFLQGFGGEAFF
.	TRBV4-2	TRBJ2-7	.	TGTGCCAGCAGCCAAGGAAGTGGTGACTCGAACTACGAGCAGTACTTC	CASSQGSGDSNYEQYF
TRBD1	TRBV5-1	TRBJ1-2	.	TGCGCCAGCAGCGACCGGGACAGGGGTGGCTACACCTTC	CASSDRDRGGYTF
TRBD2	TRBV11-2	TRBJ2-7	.	TGTGCCAGCAGCTTAGTCGCAGCGGGAGTTTACGAGCAGTACTTC	CASSLVAAGVYEQYF
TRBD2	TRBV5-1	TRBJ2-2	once	TGCGCCAGCAGCTTCGGAAGCGGGGCTACCGGGGAGCTGTTTTTT	CASSFGSGATGELFF
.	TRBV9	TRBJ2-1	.	TGTGCCAGCAGCGTAGCAGGGCGCTCCTACAATGAGCAGTTCTTC	CASSVAGRSYNEQFF
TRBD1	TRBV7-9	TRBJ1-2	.	TGTGCCAGCAGCGCTATCCCGGGACAGGGCCGTTTC	CASSAIPGQGRF